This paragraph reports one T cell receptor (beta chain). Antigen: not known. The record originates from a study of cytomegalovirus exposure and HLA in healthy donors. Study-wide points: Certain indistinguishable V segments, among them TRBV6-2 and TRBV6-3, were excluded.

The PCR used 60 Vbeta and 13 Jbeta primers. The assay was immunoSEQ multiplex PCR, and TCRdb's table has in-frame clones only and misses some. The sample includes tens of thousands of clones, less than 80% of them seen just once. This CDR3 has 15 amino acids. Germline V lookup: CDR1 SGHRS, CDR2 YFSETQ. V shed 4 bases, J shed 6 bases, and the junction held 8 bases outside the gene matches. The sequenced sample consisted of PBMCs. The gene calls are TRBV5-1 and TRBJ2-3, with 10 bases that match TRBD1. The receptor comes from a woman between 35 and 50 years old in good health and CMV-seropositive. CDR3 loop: CASSRRTGGMDTQYF. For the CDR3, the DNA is TGCGCCAGCAGCAGAAGGACAGGGGGGATGGATACGCAGTATTTT.